This T cell receptor (beta chain) was identified during a study of T cell responses to AZD1222 COVID-19 vaccine. This CDR3 has 16 residues. V gave up 2 bases and J gave up 1 base; unmatched junction bases: 6. From germline, CDR1 is LGHDT and CDR2 YNNKEL (reference sequence). About this clone: Its antigen is undetermined.

Points from the study as a whole: Clonal diversity may have been underestimated in mostly white British donors. Following two doses of AZD1222, Spike-specific TCR breadth and depth rose. Spike-spanning, vaccine-associated CD4 TCRs were dominant at 160-218 and 743-854.

Generated by immunoSEQ multiplex PCR, the TCRdb table keeps only in-frame clones and is missing some. Of under 150,000 clones detected, 85% to 95% appear once; the ten largest clones hold approximately 5.4%. The chain is built from TRBV3-1 (or the pseudogene TRBV3-2) and TRBJ2-5; 8 nucleotides agree with TRBD1. The material was peripheral blood, obtained on day 0 of AZD1222 vaccination. The sequence was obtained from an adult in good health. The CDR3 bases are TGTGCCAGCAGCCAATCGGACAGGGCCCCCCAAGAGACCCAGTACTTC. As protein: CASSQSDRAPQETQYF.